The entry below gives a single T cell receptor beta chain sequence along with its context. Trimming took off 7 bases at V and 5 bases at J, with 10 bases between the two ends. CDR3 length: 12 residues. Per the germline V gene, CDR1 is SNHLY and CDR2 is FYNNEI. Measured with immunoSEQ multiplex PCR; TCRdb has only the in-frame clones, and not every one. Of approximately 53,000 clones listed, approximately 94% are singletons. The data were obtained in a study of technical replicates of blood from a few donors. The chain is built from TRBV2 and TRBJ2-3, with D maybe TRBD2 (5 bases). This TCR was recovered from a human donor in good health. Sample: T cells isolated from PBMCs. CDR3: CASTELGDTQYF. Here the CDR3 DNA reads TGTGCCAGCACCGAACTAGGAGATACGCAGTATTTT.